The entry below gives a single T cell receptor beta chain sequence along with its context. Its cognate antigen is unknown. The treatment is: approximately nine-day PBMC culture with coronavirus spike peptide pools or control peptides (ViraFEST assay). The CDR3 spans 16 residues. With 3 bases removed from V and 8 bases from J, the gap between germline ends came to 22 bases. Germline-derived CDR1 and CDR2 are LNHNV and YYDKDF (reference sequence). Sequencing of cultured CD4+ T cell DNA used the Oncomine TCR Beta short-read assay. Once CD4+ T cells had been cultured, genomic DNA was extracted from them. Using its own MiXCR run on the PCR reads, TCRdb lists one record per CDR3 protein. The data show 18,000 or so distinct CDR3 sequences, with about 40% seen just once and about 29% held by the top ten. The entry originates in a study of vaccination and CD4 T cells after COVID-19. Study information: Overlapping spike pools from SARS-CoV-2 and HCoV-NL63, HCoV-OC43 and HCoV-229E served as culture stimuli. Control cultures received a CEFX pool, an HIV-1 Nef pool, or no peptide.

Study-wide results and caveats: Among convalescent patients, a median approximately 86% of reactive clones emerged only after vaccination.

This receptor was taken from a human donor who received a COVID-19 vaccine. The sample here was CD4+ T cells from blood, cultured in vitro, taken before SARS-CoV-2 vaccination. V gene TRBV15 combines with J gene TRBJ1-2; a possible D gene is TRBD1 (6 bases). Here the CDR3 reads CATSRGGREYHGGYTF. The DNA of the CDR3 is TGTGCCACCAGCAGGGGGGGCAGGGAATATCATGGCGGCTACACCTTC. The complete variable domain, with remaining parts taken from reference TRBV15 and TRBJ1-2, reads DAMVIQNPRYQVTQFGKPVTLSCSQTLNHNVMYWYQQKSSQAPKLLFHYYDKDFNNEADTPDNFQSRRPNTSFCFLDIRSPGLGDTAMYLCATSRGGREYHGGYTFGSGTRLTVV.